One and the same sample provided the 12 T cell receptor beta chains below, sequenced in a study of OX40 agonist ivuxolimab in advanced cancers. Profiling relied on immunoSEQ multiplex PCR, and the TCRdb table lists in-frame clones only, not all of them. The sample carries about 82,000 clones, over 80% recorded once. The specimen comprised CD4+ or CD8+ T cells sorted from blood, sampled in a trial of the OX40 agonist ivuxolimab. The source is an adult with an advanced solid tumor such as melanoma, head and neck, liver or kidney cancer.

This clone was seen a single time. The chain is built from TRBV29-1 and TRBJ1-2; TRBD1 matches 8 bases. The V segment lost 0 bases and the J segment 8 bases; nucleotides outside the gene matches: 8. The CDR3 is made up of 14 amino acids. Germline V gene data show CDR1 as SQVTM and CDR2 as ANQGSEA. CDR3: CSVEDHRTGLGYTF. The CDR3 DNA reads as TGCAGCGTTGAAGATCATCGGACAGGGCTCGGCTACACCTTC.

This clone was seen just once. The CDR3 bases are TGTGCCAGCTCATCGAACGAAGGGGGAAGGGAGAACTATGGCTACACCTTC. Translating it yields CASSSNEGGRENYGYTF. This chain links TRBV18 with TRBJ1-2; maybe TRBD1 (6 bases). The CDR3 sequence is 17 residues long. The V end was cut by 5 bases, the J end by 2 bases, with 21 bases between. The V gene's germline CDR1 is KGHSH and CDR2 LQKENI.

The rearrangement links TRBV10-3 to TRBJ2-1, with D perhaps matching TRBD1 (6 bases). The germline V gene has CDR1 ENHRY and CDR2 SYGVKD. This CDR3 has 16 residues. Deletions cut 2 bases from V and 2 bases from J, with 13 bases between. As DNA, the CDR3 is TGTGCCATCAGTGAGGGTGATGGACAGACCTACAATGAGCAGTTCTTC. Protein sequence: CAISEGDGQTYNEQFF.

V is TRBV5-5 and J is TRBJ2-5; D gene unclear. This CDR3 comprises 15 residues. Germline V gene lookup returns CDR1 SGHKS and CDR2 YYEKEE (reference sequence). V shed 2 bases and J shed 3 bases, with 14 bases lying between them. CDR3 amino acids: CASSFLLSSKETQYF. CDR3 sequence (DNA): TGTGCCAGCAGCTTCCTCCTTTCCAGCAAAGAGACCCAGTACTTC.

The chain uses TRBV19 and TRBJ1-2, with D hard to call. Trimming removed 4 bases at V and 1 base at J, with 10 bases between. The germline CDR1 and CDR2 sequences are LNHDA and SQIVND (reference sequence). The CDR3 has 14 residues. CDR3 protein: CASSNPGSNYGYTF. For the CDR3, the DNA is TGTGCCAGTAGTAATCCGGGGAGTAACTATGGCTACACCTTC.

This chain connects TRBV5-4 to TRBJ2-7, with TRBD1 matching 7 bases. The CDR3 contains 14 residues. The junction had 8 bases not matched to a gene; V was cut back by 4 bases and J by 4 bases. Germline V lookup: CDR1 SGHNT, CDR2 YYREEE (reference sequence). DNA of the CDR3: TGTGCCAGCAGCCCGAAGACAGGGCATTACGAGCAGTACTTC. This translates into CASSPKTGHYEQYF.

The rearrangement joins TRBV19 to TRBJ2-1; the D gene is possibly TRBD2 (5 bases). This CDR3 contains 14 residues. With 7 bases removed from V and 4 bases from J, the gap between germline ends came to 14 bases. Germline V gene sequence: CDR1 LNHDA, CDR2 SQIVND (reference sequence). This chain's CDR3 is CASTDYDVYNEQFF. In DNA, the CDR3 is TGTGCCAGTACCGACTATGACGTATACAATGAGCAGTTCTTC.

The chain recombines TRBV7-9 with TRBJ2-4; 8 nucleotides line up with TRBD2. The ends lost 6 bases at V and 0 bases at J; junction bases unmatched: 10. This CDR3 spans 17 amino acids. Germline loops: CDR1 SEHNR, CDR2 FQNEAQ (reference sequence). The CDR3 loop is CASRPAGDQLAKNIQYF. CDR3 DNA sequence: TGTGCCAGCAGACCAGCGGGAGATCAACTAGCCAAAAACATTCAGTACTTC.

This rearrangement joins TRBV5-1 to TRBJ2-1, with D perhaps TRBD2 (6 bases). This CDR3 has 15 amino acids. The germline V gene has CDR1 SGHRS and CDR2 YFSETQ. Trimming pared 2 bases from V and 8 bases from J, leaving 17 bases between. The CDR3 DNA is TGCGCCAGCAGCTTCAGCGCCACGTCGGGGGATGAGCAGTTCTTC. As protein: CASSFSATSGDEQFF. The entire variable domain, with the rest obtained from reference TRBV5-1 and TRBJ2-1, is as follows: KAGVTQTPRYLIKTRGQQVTLSCSPISGHRSVSWYQQTPGQGLQFLFEYFSETQRNKGNFPGRFSGRQFSNSRSEMNVSTLELGDSALYLCASSFSATSGDEQFFGPGTRLTVL.

V usage is TRBV13 and J usage is TRBJ1-1; no clear D. Germline CDR1 and CDR2: PRHDT and FYEKMQ (reference sequence). The CDR3 length is 14 residues. V dropped 0 bases and J dropped 0 bases, with 5 bases sitting between them. CDR3 residues: CASSLGTMNTEAFF. DNA for the CDR3: TGTGCCAGCAGCTTAGGGACCATGAACACTGAAGCTTTCTTT. The complete variable domain, with remaining parts taken from reference TRBV13 and TRBJ1-1, reads AAGVIQSPRHLIKEKRETATLKCYPIPRHDTVYWYQQGPGQDPQFLISFYEKMQSDKGSIPDRFSAQQFSDYHSELNMSSLELGDSALYFCASSLGTMNTEAFFGQGTRLTVV.

This clone was counted only a few times. The chain is built from TRBV5-4 and TRBJ2-7, with D possibly matching TRBD1 (5 bases). Germline loops: CDR1 SGHNT, CDR2 YYREEE (reference sequence). CDR3 length: 14 residues. The germline V and J ends were trimmed by 4 bases and 3 bases, with 14 bases remaining between them. This CDR3 reads CASSVDSNIYEQYF. The CDR3 bases are TGTGCCAGCAGCGTCGACAGCAACATCTACGAGCAGTACTTC. Combining the CDR3 with reference TRBV5-4 and TRBJ2-7 gives the whole variable domain ETGVTQSPTHLIKTRGQQVTLRCSSQSGHNTVSWYQQALGQGPQFIFQYYREEENGRGNFPPRFSGLQFPNYSSELNVNALELDDSALYLCASSVDSNIYEQYFGPGTRLTVT.

The genes are TRBV2 and TRBJ2-6; D uncertain. The germline V gene encodes CDR1 SNHLY and CDR2 FYNNEI. V lost 2 bases to trimming and J lost 0 bases, with 17 bases between them. This CDR3 comprises 19 residues. The CDR3 here is CASSELTALTSSGANVLTF. Written as DNA, the CDR3 is TGTGCCAGCAGTGAATTAACAGCGCTAACCTCCTCTGGGGCCAACGTCCTGACTTTC.